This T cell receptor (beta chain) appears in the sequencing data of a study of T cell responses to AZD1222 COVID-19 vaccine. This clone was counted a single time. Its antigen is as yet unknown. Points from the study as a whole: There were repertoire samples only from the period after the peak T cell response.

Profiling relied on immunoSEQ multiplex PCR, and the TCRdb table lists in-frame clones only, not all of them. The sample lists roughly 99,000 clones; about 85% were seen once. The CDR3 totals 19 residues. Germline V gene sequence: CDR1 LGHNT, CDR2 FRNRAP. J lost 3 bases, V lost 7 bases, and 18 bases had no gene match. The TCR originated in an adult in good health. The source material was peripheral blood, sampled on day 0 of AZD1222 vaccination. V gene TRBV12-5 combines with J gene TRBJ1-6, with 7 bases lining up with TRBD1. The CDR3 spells CASAYSGVQGRSYNSPLHF. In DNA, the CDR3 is TGTGCTAGTGCCTACTCAGGAGTACAGGGGAGAAGCTATAATTCACCCCTCCACTTT.